The next 25 T cell receptor beta chains were all read from a single sample in a study of shared clonotypes between healthy human individuals. TCRdb's table, derived via immunoSEQ multiplex PCR, lists solely in-frame clones and lacks some. Of about 2.3 million clones in the sample, 85% to 95% were seen once. The sequencing sample was made of naive CD4+ T cells from PBMCs. Subset of the sample: CD45RA+ positively selected. All receptors come from a man aged 18 to 35 in good health. Some clones in this sample may be carry-over from other donors' samples.

The V and J genes are TRBV18 and TRBJ1-1, with no clear D. The V gene lost 3 bases and the J gene lost 3 bases, with 8 bases spanning the gap. The germline CDR1 and CDR2 sequences are KGHSH and LQKENI. CDR3 length: 13 amino acids. The CDR3 here is CASSPTSHTEAFF. The CDR3 DNA reads TGTGCCAGCTCACCGACCTCCCACACTGAAGCTTTCTTT.

In the case of this clone: The sample holds other DNA sequences that translate to the same CDR3. V is TRBV9 and J is TRBJ1-1; D uncertain. Germline assignment: CDR1 SGDLS and CDR2 YYNGEE. This CDR3 contains 14 residues. Trimming shortened V by 0 bases and J by 0 bases, and 6 bases separated the two germline ends. CDR3 protein: CASSVGGMNTEAFF. For the CDR3, the DNA is TGTGCCAGCAGCGTAGGGGGTATGAACACTGAAGCTTTCTTT.

This clone was seen only once. The chain is built from TRBV18 and TRBJ2-1; no definite D call. Between the trimmed V and J ends, which lost 2 bases and 0 bases, there was a span of 8 bases. The V gene's germline CDR1 is KGHSH and CDR2 LQKENI. This CDR3 is built from 15 residues. The CDR3 coding sequence is TGTGCCAGCTCACCAGGGCAAAACTCCTACAATGAGCAGTTCTTC. This sequence encodes CASSPGQNSYNEQFF. Using reference TRBV18 and TRBJ2-1 for the parts outside the CDR3, the full variable domain is NAGVMQNPRHLVRRRGQEARLRCSPMKGHSHVYWYRQLPEEGLKFMVYLQKENIIDESGMPKERFSAEFPKEGPSILRIQQVVRGDSAAYFCASSPGQNSYNEQFFGPGTRLTVL.

This clone was found once. The chain employs TRBV7-3 and TRBJ2-2; TRBD1 might be the D (5 bases). The germline V gene encodes CDR1 SGHTA and CDR2 FQGTGA. The V gene lost 4 bases and the J gene lost 1 base, with 7 bases spanning the gap. The length of the CDR3 is 14 residues. The CDR3 here is CASSYTGNTGELFF. CDR3 sequence (DNA): TGTGCCAGCAGCTATACAGGGAACACCGGGGAGCTGTTTTTT. The complete variable domain, with remaining parts taken from reference TRBV7-3 and TRBJ2-2, reads GAGVSQTPSNKVTEKGKYVELRCDPISGHTALYWYRQSLGQGPEFLIYFQGTGAADDSGLPNDRFFAVRPEGSVSTLKIQRTERGDSAVYLCASSYTGNTGELFFGEGSRLTVL.

The chain links TRBV11-2 to TRBJ2-1; D is possibly TRBD2 (6 bases). The CDR3 sequence is 16 residues long. Germline loops: CDR1 SGHAT, CDR2 FQNNGV. Trimming pared 4 bases from V and 0 bases from J, leaving 13 bases between. The CDR3 nucleotides read TGTGCCAGCAGCTCCATAGCGGCTAGCTCCTACAATGAGCAGTTCTTC. Translation gives CASSSIAASSYNEQFF.

The V and J genes are TRBV2 and TRBJ1-1; D remains ambiguous. CDR3 size: 13 residues. V was trimmed by 7 bases and J by 2 bases, leaving 11 bases between them. Germline-derived CDR1 and CDR2 are SNHLY and FYNNEI. This CDR3 reads CASTADYNTEAFF. The DNA for the CDR3 is TGTGCCAGCACGGCAGATTATAACACTGAAGCTTTCTTT.

The chain joins TRBV2 to TRBJ2-1, with TRBD1 identical over 7 bases. The CDR3 sequence is 16 residues long. In germline, CDR1 is SNHLY, CDR2 FYNNEI. With 6 bases clipped from V and 0 bases from J, the junction kept 8 bases outside the gene matches. The CDR3 nucleotides are TGTGCCAGCAGGGCGACAGGGATTCACTCCTACAATGAGCAGTTCTTC. Amino acids: CASRATGIHSYNEQFF.

Note on this clone: Other DNA sequences of this sample code for an identical CDR3. The J gene is TRBJ2-1, the V gene TRBV18; D is undetermined. The ends were cut back, 0 bases at V and 6 bases at J, with 6 bases in the middle. The CDR3 runs 13 residues. CDR1 KGHSH and CDR2 LQKENI come from the germline V gene. Here the CDR3 DNA reads TGTGCCAGCTCACCACCAAGTGTCAATGAGCAGTTCTTC. As protein: CASSPPSVNEQFF.

In DNA, the CDR3 is TGCGCCAGCAGCTGGAAGGGGGAGGGCAGCGAGCAGTACTTC. It encodes CASSWKGEGSEQYF. The chain combines TRBV5-1 with TRBJ2-7, with D perhaps TRBD2 (7 bases). The CDR3 contains 14 residues. Per germline, CDR1 SGHRS and CDR2 YFSETQ. The V and J ends lost 3 bases and 6 bases respectively, with 16 bases between them.

This rearrangement joins TRBV27 to TRBJ1-1; 10 nucleotides align to TRBD1. Per germline, CDR1 MNHEY and CDR2 SMNVEV (reference sequence). Trimming took 2 bases from V and 3 from J; bases not matched to a gene: 9. This CDR3 region has 17 residues. The CDR3: CASSLQGGQGSYTEAFF. The CDR3 DNA reads as TGTGCCAGCAGTTTACAAGGGGGACAGGGGAGTTACACTGAAGCTTTCTTT.

The chain links TRBV15 to TRBJ2-5; D is ambiguous. Germline lookup yields CDR1 LNHNV and CDR2 YYDKDF (reference sequence). The CDR3 contains 12 residues. V lost 5 bases, J lost 5 bases, and 9 bases lay in between. The DNA of the CDR3 is TGTGCCACCAGCGGTACCGGTGAGACCCAGTACTTC. Translated: CATSGTGETQYF.

This clone showed up just once. The chain links TRBV6-5 to TRBJ2-1; 9 bases fit TRBD2. CDR1 is MNHEY, CDR2 SVGAGI, per germline. With V trimmed by 6 bases and J by 8 bases, 8 bases remained unmatched. The CDR3 loop spans 14 amino acids. CDR3 sequence (DNA): TGTGCCAGCAGGCCGCCTAGCGGGAACCATGAGCAGTTCTTC. Protein: CASRPPSGNHEQFF.

This chain connects TRBV11-1 to TRBJ2-1; TRBD1 matches 8 bases. J lost 3 bases, V lost 8 bases, and 3 bases had no gene match. The CDR3 loop spans 13 amino acids. Germline V gene data show CDR1 as SGHAT and CDR2 as FQDESV (reference sequence). The CDR3 region is CASQDRVYNEQFF. For the CDR3, the DNA is TGTGCCAGCCAGGACAGGGTCTACAATGAGCAGTTCTTC.

This rearrangement joins TRBV28 to TRBJ2-7, with D uncertain. The CDR3 sequence is 15 residues long. The germline V gene encodes CDR1 MDHEN and CDR2 SYDVKM. Trimming removed 3 bases from V and 3 bases from J, with 15 bases in between. The DNA for the CDR3 is TGTGCCAGCAGTTTGCCAGCTGGGGAACACTACGAGCAGTACTTC. Protein: CASSLPAGEHYEQYF.

As DNA, the CDR3 is TGTGCCACCAGCGGCAGAGGGAGCGGGAGGGCCCTCGACAATGAGCAGTTCTTC. It yields the protein CATSGRGSGRALDNEQFF. This chain connects TRBV15 to TRBJ2-1; 10 nucleotides line up with TRBD2. CDR1 is LNHNV, CDR2 YYDKDF, per germline (reference sequence). Trimming at V came to 5 bases and at J to 5 bases, leaving 15 bases not matched to a gene. The CDR3 contains 18 residues.

This clone was counted once. V usage is TRBV7-2 and J usage is TRBJ2-7; D not resolved. CDR3 size: 13 residues. Germline V gives CDR1 SGHTA, CDR2 FQGNSA. Trimming took off 2 bases at V and 4 bases at J, with 9 bases between the two ends. The CDR3 sequence is CASSLYGWYEQYF. The CDR3 DNA follows: TGTGCCAGCAGCTTATATGGGTGGTACGAGCAGTACTTC.

The chain joins TRBV11-1 to TRBJ1-1; unclear D gene. V lost 5 bases and J lost 1, with 14 bases in between. The V gene's germline CDR1 is SGHAT and CDR2 FQDESV (reference sequence). The CDR3 contains 15 residues. The CDR3 spells CASSTQRISNTEAFF. In DNA, the CDR3 is TGTGCCAGCAGCACCCAAAGGATATCGAACACTGAAGCTTTCTTT.

The gene calls are TRBV5-5 and TRBJ2-7, with 13 bases identical to TRBD2. The trim removed 3 bases at V and 9 bases at J, leaving 9 bases unmatched. This CDR3 is built from 15 residues. CDR1 is SGHKS and CDR2 is YYEKEE in the germline V gene (reference sequence). CDR3 DNA: TGTGCCAGCAGCTCCTCTAGGACTAGCGGGAGTTGGCAGTACTTC. It is translated as CASSSSRTSGSWQYF.

As to this clone: One junction end disagrees with the germline gene, perhaps due to a read error. The chain carries TRBV10-3 and TRBJ2-7; 9 nucleotides line up with TRBD1. The CDR3 loop spans 14 amino acids. CDR1 is ENHRY, CDR2 SYGVKD, per germline. In DNA form, the CDR3 reads TGTGCCACCAGTCGGGACAGGGACTCCTACGAGCAGTACTTC. Encoded protein: CATSRDRDSYEQYF.

The gene calls are TRBV5-1 and TRBJ1-1; D is possibly TRBD1 (5 bases). CDR1 and CDR2 from the germline V gene are SGHRS and YFSETQ. The CDR3 consists of 14 residues. The germline V and J ends were trimmed by 5 bases and 4 bases, with 15 bases remaining between them. The CDR3 reads CASRGGALGTEAFF. The CDR3, as DNA: TGCGCCAGCAGGGGAGGGGCGCTGGGCACTGAAGCTTTCTTT.

This clone has only one observation. The identical CDR3 is also encoded by other nucleotide sequences in the sample. The chain is built from TRBV5-1 and TRBJ2-1, with D possibly TRBD2 on 5 matching bases. Germline CDR1 and CDR2: SGHRS and YFSETQ. The CDR3 is 15 amino acids. Deletions cut 0 bases from V and 0 bases from J, with 7 bases between. The CDR3 reads CASSLVSGSYNEQFF. The CDR3, as DNA: TGCGCCAGCAGCTTGGTGAGCGGCTCCTACAATGAGCAGTTCTTC. Looking up the rest from reference TRBV5-1 and TRBJ2-1 gives the full variable domain: KAGVTQTPRYLIKTRGQQVTLSCSPISGHRSVSWYQQTPGQGLQFLFEYFSETQRNKGNFPGRFSGRQFSNSRSEMNVSTLELGDSALYLCASSLVSGSYNEQFFGPGTRLTVL.

CDR3 residues: CASSFFKGSGRTGEQYF. CDR3 sequence (DNA): TGCGCCAGCAGCTTCTTTAAAGGTAGCGGGAGGACGGGCGAGCAGTACTTC. The chain joins TRBV5-1 to TRBJ2-7; 10 nucleotides align to TRBD2. The ends lost 2 bases at V and 6 bases at J; junction bases unmatched: 14. Germline lookup yields CDR1 SGHRS and CDR2 YFSETQ. This CDR3 has 17 amino acids.

This clone was picked up one time. The chain uses TRBV27 and TRBJ2-7, with TRBD2 matching over 10 bases. The germline gives CDR1 MNHEY, CDR2 SMNVEV (reference sequence). V lost 7 bases, J lost 4 bases, and 7 bases stayed unmatched. The CDR3 covers 14 residues. The CDR3 nucleotides are TGTGCCAGCAATAGGCTAGCGGGAGCGTACGAGCAGTACTTC. Protein sequence: CASNRLAGAYEQYF.

V gene TRBV28 combines with J gene TRBJ2-7, with D unclear. The V gene's germline CDR1 is MDHEN and CDR2 SYDVKM. The CDR3 totals 13 residues. Trimming shortened V by 6 bases and J by 2 bases, and 11 bases separated the two germline ends. The CDR3 sequence: CASRVGATYEQYF. The DNA of the CDR3 is TGTGCCAGCAGGGTGGGCGCAACCTACGAGCAGTACTTC.

This clone has just one count. This chain joins TRBV7-8 and TRBJ1-2, with 9 bases aligning to TRBD1. Trimming at V came to 5 bases and at J to 4 bases, leaving 11 bases not matched to a gene. Germline loops: CDR1 SGHVS, CDR2 FQNEAQ. The CDR3 is 16 amino acids. The CDR3 nucleotides are TGTGCCAGCAGCCTGCGGACAGGGGCCCCTACCTATGGCTACACCTTC. Its protein is CASSLRTGAPTYGYTF.